The rows below give T cell receptor beta chains drawn from one sample of a study of cytomegalovirus exposure and HLA in healthy donors. Here immunoSEQ multiplex PCR was the method, and the copy in TCRdb shows in-frame clones only, minus some. The sample gives 150,000 to 200,000 clones, roughly 73% of which show up once; 1.3% to 1.5% is in the top ten. Sequencing was performed on PBMCs. These receptor sequences come from a woman in her thirties in good health and CMV-seronegative. Both conserved end residues are part of each CDR3. A D gene is named only where the DNA matches it firmly. The size entry is marked missing in some rows and otherwise reads once, few, many or a size class.

cdr3_aa: CASSVAGYNEQFF
cdr3_nt: TGTGCCAGCAGCGTAGCAGGGTACAATGAGCAGTTCTTC
clone_size: NA
cdr3_length: 13
v_call: TRBV9
d_call: NA
j_call: TRBJ2-1

cdr3_aa: CASSAGTGTLNQPQHF
cdr3_nt: TGTGCCAGCAGTGCGGGGACAGGGACCCTCAATCAGCCCCAGCATTTT
clone_size: NA
cdr3_length: 16
v_call: TRBV6-1
d_call: TRBD1
j_call: TRBJ1-5

cdr3_aa: CASSLGDFTDTQYF
cdr3_nt: TGCGCCAGCAGCTTGGGGGACTTCACAGATACGCAGTATTTT
clone_size: NA
cdr3_length: 14
v_call: TRBV5-1
d_call: NA
j_call: TRBJ2-3

cdr3_aa: CASSLLRGYNEQFF
cdr3_nt: TGTGCCAGCAGCTTGCTTCGCGGCTACAATGAGCAGTTCTTC
clone_size: few
cdr3_length: 14
v_call: TRBV13
d_call: NA
j_call: TRBJ2-1

cdr3_aa: CSADPGVKAFF
cdr3_nt: TGCAGTGCAGACCCCGGGGTGAAAGCTTTCTTT
clone_size: once
cdr3_length: 11
v_call: TRBV20-1
d_call: NA
j_call: TRBJ1-1

cdr3_aa: CASSVDRVMGNTIYF
cdr3_nt: TGTGCCAGCAGCGTAGACAGGGTCATGGGAAACACCATATATTTT
clone_size: NA
cdr3_length: 15
v_call: TRBV9
d_call: NA
j_call: TRBJ1-3

cdr3_aa: CASSLAGDEQFF
cdr3_nt: TGCGCCAGCAGCTTGGCCGGGGATGAGCAGTTCTTC
clone_size: NA
cdr3_length: 12
v_call: TRBV5-1
d_call: NA
j_call: TRBJ2-1

cdr3_aa: CASSRSFYTEAFF
cdr3_nt: TGTGCCAGCAGCCGGAGCTTCTACACTGAAGCTTTCTTT
clone_size: NA
cdr3_length: 13
v_call: TRBV6-6
d_call: NA
j_call: TRBJ1-1

cdr3_aa: CASSVVGTSDTGELFF
cdr3_nt: TGTGCCAGCAGCGTAGTAGGGACTAGCGACACCGGGGAGCTGTTTTTT
clone_size: once
cdr3_length: 16
v_call: TRBV9
d_call: TRBD2
j_call: TRBJ2-2

cdr3_aa: CASSQFTLLNLRSNTEAFF
cdr3_nt: TGCGCCAGCAGCCAATTTACTTTGTTGAATTTGAGGTCGAACACTGAAGCTTTCTTT
clone_size: NA
cdr3_length: 19
v_call: TRBV4-1
d_call: NA
j_call: TRBJ1-1

cdr3_aa: CASSPLGAGTSYNEQFF
cdr3_nt: TGTGCCAGCAGCCCCTTGGGAGCGGGTACCTCCTACAATGAGCAGTTCTTC
clone_size: NA
cdr3_length: 17
v_call: TRBV11-2
d_call: NA
j_call: TRBJ2-1

cdr3_aa: CASSVVVRGENTDTQYF
cdr3_nt: TGTGCCAGCAGCGTGGTGGTCCGGGGGGAGAACACAGATACGCAGTATTTT
clone_size: NA
cdr3_length: 17
v_call: TRBV5-6
d_call: TRBD2
j_call: TRBJ2-3

cdr3_aa: CASSLPSGHEKLFF
cdr3_nt: TGTGCCAGCAGCCTCCCAAGCGGGCATGAAAAACTGTTTTTT
clone_size: NA
cdr3_length: 14
v_call: TRBV28
d_call: NA
j_call: TRBJ1-4

cdr3_aa: CASSEGQNTEAFF
cdr3_nt: TGCGCCAGCAGCGAGGGACAGAACACTGAAGCTTTCTTT
clone_size: once
cdr3_length: 13
v_call: TRBV5-1
d_call: NA
j_call: TRBJ1-1

cdr3_aa: CASSSQGNTEAFF
cdr3_nt: TGTGCCAGCAGCTCCCAGGGTAACACTGAAGCTTTCTTT
clone_size: medium-sized
cdr3_length: 13
v_call: TRBV7-6
d_call: NA
j_call: TRBJ1-1

cdr3_aa: CASSPLGNTEAFF
cdr3_nt: TGTGCCAGCTCACCACTCGGGAACACTGAAGCTTTCTTT
clone_size: NA
cdr3_length: 13
v_call: TRBV18
d_call: NA
j_call: TRBJ1-1

cdr3_aa: CASSEVSTVTEAFF
cdr3_nt: TGTGCCAGCAGTGAAGTGAGTACAGTTACTGAAGCTTTCTTT
clone_size: NA
cdr3_length: 14
v_call: TRBV6-1
d_call: NA
j_call: TRBJ1-1

cdr3_aa: CASSVAETGEAFF
cdr3_nt: TGTGCCAGCAGTGTCGCGGAAACGGGTGAAGCTTTCTTT
clone_size: NA
cdr3_length: 13
v_call: TRBV2
d_call: NA
j_call: TRBJ1-1

cdr3_aa: CASSPGLRQPQHF
cdr3_nt: TGTGCCAGCAGCCCGGGTTTACGCCAGCCCCAGCATTTT
clone_size: NA
cdr3_length: 13
v_call: TRBV6-6
d_call: NA
j_call: TRBJ1-5

cdr3_aa: CASSPYSGGVGTEQFF
cdr3_nt: TGCGCCAGCAGCCCATACTCAGGGGGCGTTGGTACTGAGCAGTTCTTC
clone_size: NA
cdr3_length: 16
v_call: TRBV5-1
d_call: TRBD1
j_call: TRBJ2-1

cdr3_aa: CASSLRAGGVYNEQFF
cdr3_nt: TGCGCCAGCAGCTTGCGGGCGGGGGGCGTCTACAATGAGCAGTTCTTC
clone_size: NA
cdr3_length: 16
v_call: TRBV5-1
d_call: TRBD2
j_call: TRBJ2-1

cdr3_aa: CASSLGLAGEDTQYF
cdr3_nt: TGCGCCAGCAGCTTGGGACTAGCGGGGGAAGATACGCAGTATTTT
clone_size: NA
cdr3_length: 15
v_call: TRBV5-1
d_call: TRBD2
j_call: TRBJ2-3

cdr3_aa: CASSSKVSGDEQYF
cdr3_nt: TGTGCCAGCAGCTCTAAAGTCTCGGGGGACGAGCAGTACTTC
clone_size: NA
cdr3_length: 14
v_call: TRBV7-9
d_call: NA
j_call: TRBJ2-7

cdr3_aa: CASSTRRRQDNSPLHF
cdr3_nt: TGTGCCAGCAGTACCCGGAGACGCCAAGATAATTCACCCCTCCACTTT
clone_size: NA
cdr3_length: 16
v_call: TRBV28
d_call: NA
j_call: TRBJ1-6

cdr3_aa: CASSPLTVNTEAFF
cdr3_nt: TGTGCCAGCAGCCCCCTGACAGTGAACACTGAAGCTTTCTTT
clone_size: NA
cdr3_length: 14
v_call: TRBV7-8
d_call: NA
j_call: TRBJ1-1

cdr3_aa: CASSSLGQGPYNEQFF
cdr3_nt: TGCGCCAGCAGCTCCCTAGGACAGGGCCCCTACAATGAGCAGTTCTTC
clone_size: once
cdr3_length: 16
v_call: TRBV5-1
d_call: TRBD1
j_call: TRBJ2-1

cdr3_aa: CARSSPVGQCNTIYF
cdr3_nt: TGTGCCAGAAGCTCGCCTGTAGGACAGTGCAACACCATATATTTT
clone_size: NA
cdr3_length: 15
v_call: TRBV5-3
d_call: NA
j_call: TRBJ1-3

cdr3_aa: CASSVGAGQTGGQPQHF
cdr3_nt: TGTGCCAGCAGCGTAGGGGCTGGGCAGACGGGAGGTCAGCCCCAGCATTTT
clone_size: once
cdr3_length: 17
v_call: TRBV9
d_call: NA
j_call: TRBJ1-5

cdr3_aa: CASSAGLAYEQYF
cdr3_nt: TGTGCCAGCAGCGCGGGACTAGCCTACGAGCAGTACTTC
clone_size: NA
cdr3_length: 13
v_call: TRBV9
d_call: TRBD2
j_call: TRBJ2-7

cdr3_aa: CASRDSGGTEAFF
cdr3_nt: TGTGCCAGCAGGGACTCGGGGGGAACTGAAGCTTTCTTT
clone_size: NA
cdr3_length: 13
v_call: TRBV6-5
d_call: NA
j_call: TRBJ1-1

cdr3_aa: CASSPHGRGNTEAFF
cdr3_nt: TGCGCCAGCAGCCCCCATGGGCGGGGTAACACTGAAGCTTTCTTT
clone_size: NA
cdr3_length: 15
v_call: TRBV5-1
d_call: NA
j_call: TRBJ1-1